Detailed here is one T cell receptor beta chain. The data stem from a study of CD8 T cells in Susac syndrome. Trimming left V 4 bases short and J 9 bases short, with 10 bases between. CDR1 is SQVTM, CDR2 ANQGSEA, per germline. The CDR3 covers 11 residues. RNA, at roughly 0.45 to 1 ug, was reverse transcribed with random hexamers. The method of amplification for TCR beta CDR3 was immunoSEQ multiplex PCR, covering 54 Vbeta and 13 Jbeta. MiXCR, run by TCRdb on the immunoSEQ multiplex PCR reads, gives a single entry per CDR3 protein. The profile shows about 190,000 distinct CDR3 sequences, approximately 95% of them singletons.

The chain couples TRBV29-1 to TRBJ2-1; no clear D. The TCR originated in a human donor in good health. The specimen was CD4+ T cells from PBMCs. CDR3 region: CSVAYGGEQFF. As DNA, the CDR3 is TGCAGCGTTGCCTACGGCGGTGAGCAGTTCTTC.